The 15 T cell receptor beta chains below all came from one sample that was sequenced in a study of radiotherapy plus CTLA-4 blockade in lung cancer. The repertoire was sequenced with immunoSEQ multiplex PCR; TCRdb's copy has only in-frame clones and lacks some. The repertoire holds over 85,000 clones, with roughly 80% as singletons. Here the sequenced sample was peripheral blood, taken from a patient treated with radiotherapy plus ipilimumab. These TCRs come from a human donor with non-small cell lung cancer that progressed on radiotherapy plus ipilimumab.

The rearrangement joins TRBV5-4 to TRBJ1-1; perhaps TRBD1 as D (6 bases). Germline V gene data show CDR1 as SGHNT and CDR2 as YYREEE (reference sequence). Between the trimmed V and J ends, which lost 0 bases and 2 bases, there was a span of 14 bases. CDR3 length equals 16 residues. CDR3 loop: CASSLGGRLINTEAFF. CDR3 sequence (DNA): TGTGCCAGCAGCTTGGGGGGGCGTTTAATAAACACTGAAGCTTTCTTT.

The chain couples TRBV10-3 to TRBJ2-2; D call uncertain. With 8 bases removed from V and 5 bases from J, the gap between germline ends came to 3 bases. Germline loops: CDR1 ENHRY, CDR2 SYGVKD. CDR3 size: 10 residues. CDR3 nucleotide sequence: TGTGCCATCGGTACCGGGGAGCTGTTTTTT. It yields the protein CAIGTGELFF.

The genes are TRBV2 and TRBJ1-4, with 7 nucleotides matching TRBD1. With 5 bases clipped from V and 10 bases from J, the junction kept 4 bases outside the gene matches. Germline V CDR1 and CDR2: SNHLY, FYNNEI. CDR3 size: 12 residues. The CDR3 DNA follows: TGTGCCAGCAGTACAGGGGCTGGAAAACTGTTTTTT. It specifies CASSTGAGKLFF.

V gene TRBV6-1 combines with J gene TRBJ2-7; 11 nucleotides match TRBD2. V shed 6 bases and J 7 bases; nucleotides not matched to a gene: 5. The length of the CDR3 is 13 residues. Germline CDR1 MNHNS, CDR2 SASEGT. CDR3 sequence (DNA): TGTGCCAGCAGACTAGCGGGAGTGGAAGAGCAGTACTTC. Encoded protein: CASRLAGVEEQYF.

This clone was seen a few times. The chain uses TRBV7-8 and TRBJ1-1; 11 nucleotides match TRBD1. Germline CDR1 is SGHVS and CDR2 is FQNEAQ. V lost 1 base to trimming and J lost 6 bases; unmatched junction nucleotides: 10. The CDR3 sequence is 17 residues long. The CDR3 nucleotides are TGTGCCAGCAGCTTAGAAAGGACAGGGGGCTCCGGGCCTGAAGCTTTCTTT. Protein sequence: CASSLERTGGSGPEAFF.

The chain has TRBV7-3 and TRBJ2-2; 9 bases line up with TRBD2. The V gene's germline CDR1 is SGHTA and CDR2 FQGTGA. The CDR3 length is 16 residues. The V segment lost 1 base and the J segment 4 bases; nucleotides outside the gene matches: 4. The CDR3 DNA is TGTGCCAGCAGCTTAAGCGGGAGGGGTGTCACCGGGGAGCTGTTTTTT. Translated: CASSLSGRGVTGELFF.

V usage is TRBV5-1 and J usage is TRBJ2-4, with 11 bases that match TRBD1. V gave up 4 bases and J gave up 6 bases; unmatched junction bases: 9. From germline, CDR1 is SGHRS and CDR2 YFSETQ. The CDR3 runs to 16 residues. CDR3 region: CASSPSGQGGGNIQYF. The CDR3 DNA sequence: TGCGCCAGCAGCCCCTCGGGACAGGGGGGCGGAAACATTCAGTACTTC.

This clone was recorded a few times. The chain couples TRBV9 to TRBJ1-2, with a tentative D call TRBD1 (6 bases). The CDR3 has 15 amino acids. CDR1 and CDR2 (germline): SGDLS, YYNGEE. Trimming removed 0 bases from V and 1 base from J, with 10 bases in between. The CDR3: CASSVGVGGNYGYTF. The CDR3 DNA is TGTGCCAGCAGCGTAGGGGTAGGGGGTAACTATGGCTACACCTTC.

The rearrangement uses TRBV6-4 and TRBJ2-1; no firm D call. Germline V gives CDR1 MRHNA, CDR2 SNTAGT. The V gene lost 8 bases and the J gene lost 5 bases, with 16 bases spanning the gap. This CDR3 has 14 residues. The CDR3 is CASSLEDGNNEQFF. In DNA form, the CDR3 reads TGTGCCAGCTCCTTAGAGGACGGCAACAATGAGCAGTTCTTC.

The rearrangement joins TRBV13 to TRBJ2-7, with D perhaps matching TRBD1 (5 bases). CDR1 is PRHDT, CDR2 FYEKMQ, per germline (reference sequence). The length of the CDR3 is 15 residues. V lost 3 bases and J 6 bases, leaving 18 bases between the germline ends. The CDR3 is CASSFTGLSLREQYF. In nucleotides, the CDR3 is TGTGCCAGCAGCTTCACAGGTTTATCCCTCCGCGAGCAGTACTTC.

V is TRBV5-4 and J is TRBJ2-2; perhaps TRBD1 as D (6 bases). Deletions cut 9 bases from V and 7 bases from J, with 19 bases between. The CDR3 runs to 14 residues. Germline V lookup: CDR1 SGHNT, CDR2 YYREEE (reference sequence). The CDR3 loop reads CATMDRRVGGELFF. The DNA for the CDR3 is TGTGCCACCATGGACAGACGGGTCGGCGGGGAGCTGTTTTTT.

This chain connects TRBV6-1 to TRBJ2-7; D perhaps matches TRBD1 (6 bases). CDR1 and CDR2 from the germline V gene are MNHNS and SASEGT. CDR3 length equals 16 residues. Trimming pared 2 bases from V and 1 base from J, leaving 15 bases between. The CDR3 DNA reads TGTGCCAGCAGTGAATTTGTTTCGGACAGTTCCTACGAGCAGTACTTC. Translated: CASSEFVSDSSYEQYF.

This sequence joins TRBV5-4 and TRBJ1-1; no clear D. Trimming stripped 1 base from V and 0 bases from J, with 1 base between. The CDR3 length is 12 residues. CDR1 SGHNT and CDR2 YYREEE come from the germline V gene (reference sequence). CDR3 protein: CASSLMNTEAFF. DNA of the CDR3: TGTGCCAGCAGCTTGATGAACACTGAAGCTTTCTTT. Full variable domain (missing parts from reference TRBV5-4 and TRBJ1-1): ETGVTQSPTHLIKTRGQQVTLRCSSQSGHNTVSWYQQALGQGPQFIFQYYREEENGRGNFPPRFSGLQFPNYSSELNVNALELDDSALYLCASSLMNTEAFFGQGTRLTVV.

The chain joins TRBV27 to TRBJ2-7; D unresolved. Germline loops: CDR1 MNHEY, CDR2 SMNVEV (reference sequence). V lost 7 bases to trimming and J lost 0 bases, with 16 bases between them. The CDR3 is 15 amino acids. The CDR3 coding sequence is TGTGCCAGCAAGATTTTTTTCGGCGACTCCTACGAGCAGTACTTC. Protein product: CASKIFFGDSYEQYF.

Written as DNA, the CDR3 is TGTGCCAGCAGTGAATTCGTCGGTTACGAGCAGTACGTC. Protein sequence: CASSEFVGYEQYV. The V and J genes are TRBV6-1 and TRBJ2-7; the D is unclear. V lost 2 bases, J lost 4 bases, and 9 bases lay in between. This CDR3 contains 13 residues. The germline gives CDR1 MNHNS, CDR2 SASEGT.